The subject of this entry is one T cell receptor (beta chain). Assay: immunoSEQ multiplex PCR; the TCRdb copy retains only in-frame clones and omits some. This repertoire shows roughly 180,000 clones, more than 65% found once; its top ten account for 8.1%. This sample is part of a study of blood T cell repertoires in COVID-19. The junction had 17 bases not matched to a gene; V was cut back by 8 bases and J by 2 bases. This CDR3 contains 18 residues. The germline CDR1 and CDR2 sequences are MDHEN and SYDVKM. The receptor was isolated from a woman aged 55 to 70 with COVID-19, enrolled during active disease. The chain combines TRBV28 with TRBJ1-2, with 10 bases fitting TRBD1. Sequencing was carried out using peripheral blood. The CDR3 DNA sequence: TGTGCCAGCGGGCGTCCGGGACAGGGGACCCCGGGGAACTATGGCTACACCTTC. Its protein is CASGRPGQGTPGNYGYTF.